One sample yielded the 24 T cell receptor beta chains listed below, sequenced in a study of blood T cell repertoires in COVID-19. Sequencing used immunoSEQ multiplex PCR; TCRdb keeps in-frame clones, though not all of them. The sample records around 420,000 clones, approximately 85% being singletons. The sample comprised PBMCs or T cells enriched from blood (not recorded which). These receptors originate from a middle-aged woman with acute COVID-19.

A single count supports this clone. The V call is TRBV18, the J call TRBJ2-7; TRBD1 matches 9 bases. CDR3 length equals 14 residues. After removal of 8 bases from V and 5 bases from J, the junction contained 10 bases not matched to a gene. Germline values: CDR1 KGHSH, CDR2 LQKENI. The DNA of the CDR3 is TGTGCCAGCACGGAGGGACAGGGCCCCCACGAGCAGTACTTC. Its translation: CASTEGQGPHEQYF. Based on the CDR3 plus reference TRBV18 and TRBJ2-7, the full variable domain is NAGVMQNPRHLVRRRGQEARLRCSPMKGHSHVYWYRQLPEEGLKFMVYLQKENIIDESGMPKERFSAEFPKEGPSILRIQQVVRGDSAAYFCASTEGQGPHEQYFGPGTRLTVT.

V and J are TRBV3-1 (or the pseudogene TRBV3-2) and TRBJ1-1, with D possibly TRBD1 on 5 matching bases. This CDR3 contains 14 residues. The germline V gene has CDR1 LGHDT and CDR2 YNNKEL (reference sequence). Trimming took 1 base from V and 1 from J, leaving 7 bases between them. The chain's CDR3 is CASSQVDRNTEAFF. Here the CDR3 DNA reads TGTGCCAGCAGCCAAGTAGACAGGAACACTGAAGCTTTCTTT.

The chain links TRBV12-3 or TRBV12-4 to TRBJ2-2, with a tentative D call TRBD2 (5 bases). CDR3 length: 13 residues. Deletions cut 6 bases from V and 6 bases from J, with 11 bases between. CDR3 nucleotides: TGTGCCAGCAGCCCCCGGGGAGCCGGGGAGCTGTTTTTT. As protein: CASSPRGAGELFF.

The chain combines TRBV12-3 or TRBV12-4 with TRBJ1-1, with D possibly matching TRBD1 (5 bases). V lost 5 bases and J lost 7, with 14 bases in between. This CDR3 has 13 residues. CDR3: CASSPPGEIEAFF. The CDR3 nucleotides are TGTGCCAGCAGTCCGCCGGGGGAGATTGAAGCTTTCTTT.

This chain connects TRBV18 to TRBJ1-4; a weak D match, TRBD1 (5 bases). Trimming took 3 bases from V and 8 from J, leaving 13 bases between them. The CDR3 has 14 residues. Germline V gene lookup returns CDR1 KGHSH and CDR2 LQKENI. In DNA form, the CDR3 reads TGTGCCAGCTCACCGCGGGACGGCAGAGAAAAACTGTTTTTT. It is translated as CASSPRDGREKLFF.

The chain uses TRBV7-8 and TRBJ1-1; 11 bases align to TRBD1. Per the germline V gene, CDR1 is SGHVS and CDR2 is FQNEAQ. V lost 7 bases to trimming and J lost 3 bases; unmatched junction nucleotides: 4. This CDR3 contains 14 residues. This CDR3 is CASIGTGGYTEAFF. DNA of the CDR3: TGTGCCAGCATCGGGACAGGGGGATACACTGAAGCTTTCTTT.

The chain joins TRBV30 to TRBJ2-3; 7 positions agree with TRBD1. CDR1 and CDR2 from the germline V gene are GTSNPN and SVGIG (reference sequence). The V and J ends lost 2 bases and 15 bases, in that order; junction bases with no gene match: 20. The CDR3 has 15 residues. The CDR3 spells CAWSPQRKQGQPRYF. CDR3 sequence (DNA): TGTGCCTGGAGTCCCCAAAGGAAGCAGGGACAGCCACGATATTTT.

V and J are TRBV19 and TRBJ1-5, with D perhaps TRBD1 (5 bases). Germline V gene lookup returns CDR1 LNHDA and CDR2 SQIVND (reference sequence). V dropped 9 bases and J dropped 8 bases, with 20 bases sitting between them. This CDR3 spans 14 amino acids. The CDR3 bases are TGTGCCAGCAGACCTCGGGGGACCGGTGAGCCCCAGCATTTT. Residues: CASRPRGTGEPQHF.

The chain joins TRBV6-5 to TRBJ2-7; TRBD1 is a possible D gene (5 bases). This CDR3 spans 16 amino acids. Trimming stripped 0 bases from V and 2 bases from J, with 14 bases between. The germline V gene encodes CDR1 MNHEY and CDR2 SVGAGI. This CDR3 is CASSYSNQGRPYEQYF. The CDR3 region has the DNA TGTGCCAGCAGTTACTCGAATCAGGGTCGCCCCTACGAGCAGTACTTC.

J is TRBJ1-5 and V is TRBV19, with D perhaps TRBD1 (5 bases). Germline V gene lookup returns CDR1 LNHDA and CDR2 SQIVND (reference sequence). The CDR3 is 14 amino acids. The V gene lost 5 bases and the J gene lost 5 bases, with 13 bases spanning the gap. The CDR3 here is CASSPDRPDQPQHF. For the CDR3, the DNA is TGTGCCAGTAGTCCCGACAGACCCGATCAGCCCCAGCATTTT. The complete variable domain, with remaining parts taken from reference TRBV19 and TRBJ1-5, reads DGGITQSPKYLFRKEGQNVTLSCEQNLNHDAMYWYRQDPGQGLRLIYYSQIVNDFQKGDIAEGYSVSREKKESFPLTVTSAQKNPTAFYLCASSPDRPDQPQHFGDGTRLSIL.

This rearrangement joins TRBV5-1 to TRBJ2-7; 7 nucleotides line up with TRBD1. The J segment lost 2 bases and the V segment lost 3 bases, leaving 5 bases of the junction unmatched. CDR1 is SGHRS, CDR2 YFSETQ, per germline. This CDR3 has 14 residues. The CDR3 bases are TGCGCCAGCAGCTCCCCGGGACAGACCTACGAGCAGTACTTC. Its translation is CASSSPGQTYEQYF.

The chain joins TRBV5-1 to TRBJ2-3; 11 bases are shared with TRBD2. V shed 5 bases and J 2 bases; nucleotides not matched to a gene: 7. CDR1 and CDR2 from the germline V gene are SGHRS and YFSETQ. CDR3 size: 16 residues. CDR3 in DNA: TGCGCCAGCAGTACTAGCGGGGGAATCCCCACAGATACGCAGTATTTT. Its translation: CASSTSGGIPTDTQYF.

This clone was observed once. The chain uses TRBV4-2 and TRBJ1-5; TRBD1 might be the D (5 bases). This CDR3 contains 15 residues. Per the germline V gene, CDR1 is LGHNA and CDR2 is YNFKEQ. V was clipped by 0 bases and J by 9 bases, with 15 bases between them. The CDR3 sequence: CASSQDWEQERPQHF. The CDR3 DNA reads as TGTGCCAGCAGCCAAGATTGGGAACAGGAGCGGCCCCAGCATTTT.

This rearrangement joins TRBV30 to TRBJ1-3; no definite D call. V was cut by 4 bases and J by 2 bases, with 15 bases left in between. The CDR3 extends over 15 amino acids. Germline CDR1 is GTSNPN and CDR2 is SVGIG (reference sequence). The chain's CDR3 is CAWNHLPGTGNTIYF. CDR3 in DNA: TGTGCCTGGAACCACCTACCCGGGACTGGAAACACCATATATTTT.

The chain recombines TRBV5-4 with TRBJ1-4; 8 nucleotides align to TRBD1. This CDR3 comprises 16 residues. V was clipped by 3 bases and J by 6 bases; unmatched bases: 10. Germline CDR1 reads SGHNT; CDR2 reads YYREEE (reference sequence). In DNA, the CDR3 is TGTGCCAGCAGCTCGAAAACAGGGGGAGACGATGAAAAACTGTTTTTT. This translates into CASSSKTGGDDEKLFF.

The chain employs TRBV25-1 and TRBJ1-2; 7 positions match TRBD1. Trimming removed 6 bases from V and 5 bases from J; junction bases left unmatched: 9. The germline V gene has CDR1 MGHDK and CDR2 SYGVNS. This CDR3 contains 14 residues. CDR3 nucleotides: TGTGCCAGCAGACCGACGGGACAGATATATGGCTACACCTTC. This translates into CASRPTGQIYGYTF.

The chain couples TRBV3-1 (or the pseudogene TRBV3-2) to TRBJ1-3; D perhaps matches TRBD1 (5 bases). The CDR3 loop spans 16 amino acids. Germline V lookup: CDR1 LGHDT, CDR2 YNNKEL (reference sequence). Trimming removed 0 bases at V and 5 bases at J, with 14 bases between. CDR3 sequence reads: CASSQEPGQGRNTIYF. In nucleotides, the CDR3 is TGTGCCAGCAGCCAAGAACCAGGTCAGGGAAGAAACACCATATATTTT.

Remarks on this clone: This CDR3 is also generated by other DNA sequences in the sample. The V call is TRBV15, the J call TRBJ2-5, with D uncertain. Between the trimmed V and J ends, which lost 0 bases and 2 bases, there was a span of 7 bases. Looked up from germline, CDR1 is LNHNV and CDR2 is YYDKDF (reference sequence). The CDR3 spans 14 residues. CDR3 sequence: CATSRDRLQETQYF. For the CDR3, the DNA is TGTGCCACCAGCAGAGATCGACTTCAAGAGACCCAGTACTTC.

The J gene is TRBJ2-2, the V gene TRBV7-9; D is ambiguous. The CDR3 totals 15 residues. The V end lost 1 base, the J end lost 5 bases, and 11 bases lay between the germline ends. The V gene's germline CDR1 is SEHNR and CDR2 FQNEAQ (reference sequence). The chain's CDR3 is CASSLGSVQTGELFF. The DNA for the CDR3 is TGTGCCAGCAGCTTAGGGTCCGTTCAGACCGGGGAGCTGTTTTTT.

The chain links TRBV12-3 or TRBV12-4 to TRBJ2-3; possibly TRBD2 for D (7 bases). V lost 5 bases to trimming and J lost 9 bases, with 9 bases between them. The CDR3 sequence is 11 residues long. Here the CDR3 DNA reads TGTGCCAGCAGTAGGGGGGGGACGCAGTATTTT. Protein sequence: CASSRGGTQYF.

This clone was counted between two and nine times. The chain combines TRBV27 with TRBJ2-2, with D uncertain. From germline, CDR1 is MNHEY and CDR2 SMNVEV (reference sequence). This CDR3 is built from 12 residues. CDR3 DNA: TGTGACGAATGCGGCGCCACCGGGGAGCTGTTTTTT. Translating gives CDECGATGELFF.

This chain links TRBV5-6 with TRBJ2-2, with 8 positions matching TRBD1. Per germline, CDR1 SGHDT and CDR2 YYEEEE. This CDR3 comprises 15 residues. After removal of 6 bases from V and 5 bases from J, the junction contained 9 bases not matched to a gene. CDR3 bases: TGTGCCAGCACTAGGACAGGGAAGGGGACCGGGGAGCTGTTTTTT. This encodes CASTRTGKGTGELFF.

The sample holds a few counts of this clone. The J gene is TRBJ1-1, the V gene TRBV19; D possibly corresponds to TRBD1 (5 bases). The CDR3 totals 14 residues. Germline CDR1 LNHDA, CDR2 SQIVND (reference sequence). Trimming left V 3 bases short and J 6 bases short, with 14 bases between. The CDR3 is CASSIGTQSPEAFF. The DNA of the CDR3 is TGTGCCAGTAGTATCGGGACTCAATCCCCTGAAGCTTTCTTT.

This clone was seen once. This chain links TRBV4-2 with TRBJ2-3; the D gene is possibly TRBD2 (6 bases). CDR1 is LGHNA, CDR2 YNFKEQ, per germline. The V end was cut by 3 bases, the J end by 1 base, with 14 bases between. The CDR3 totals 16 residues. In nucleotides, the CDR3 is TGTGCCAGCAGCCATTTGGGACTCCGCGGCACAGATACGCAGTATTTT. Translated, it gives CASSHLGLRGTDTQYF.